The rows below give T cell receptor beta chains drawn from one sample of a study of radiation and T cells in renal cell carcinoma. The assay was immunoSEQ multiplex PCR, and TCRdb's table has in-frame clones only and misses some. The table includes 120,000 to 150,000 clones, approximately 86% detected once. The material was blood, obtained from a patient whose treatment included radiotherapy and nephrectomy. These receptors came from a woman aged 45-65 years with renal cell carcinoma. The CDR3 runs from the conserved cysteine through the conserved F or W. The order of the fields is clone size, V gene, D gene, J gene, CDR3 protein, CDR3 DNA. A D gene is named only where the DNA matches it firmly. Part of the rows lack a size; the others show once, few, many or a class for expanded clones.

clone_size: -; v_call: TRBV25-1; d_call: -; j_call: TRBJ1-4; cdr3_aa: CATRHRVDEKLFF; cdr3_nt: TGTGCCACCAGACACAGGGTGGATGAAAAACTGTTTTTT
clone_size: once; v_call: TRBV9; d_call: TRBD2; j_call: TRBJ2-2; cdr3_aa: CASSPPAGRDTGELFF; cdr3_nt: TGTGCCAGCAGCCCACCAGCGGGAAGGGACACCGGGGAGCTGTTTTTT
clone_size: -; v_call: TRBV4-3; d_call: TRBD1; j_call: TRBJ1-2; cdr3_aa: CASSHTPTGPDGYTF; cdr3_nt: TGCGCCAGCAGCCACACCCCGACAGGGCCTGATGGCTACACCTTC
clone_size: once; v_call: TRBV7-2; d_call: TRBD2; j_call: TRBJ2-3; cdr3_aa: CASSFDPGLATYTDTQYF; cdr3_nt: TGTGCCAGCAGCTTTGATCCGGGACTAGCGACTTACACAGATACGCAGTATTTT
clone_size: -; v_call: TRBV7-2; d_call: -; j_call: TRBJ2-3; cdr3_aa: CASSRRQTASTDTQYF; cdr3_nt: TGTGCCAGCAGCCGGAGACAGACAGCTAGCACAGATACGCAGTATTTT
clone_size: -; v_call: TRBV7-8; d_call: -; j_call: TRBJ2-7; cdr3_aa: CASSFGPDYEQYF; cdr3_nt: TGTGCCAGCAGCTTCGGTCCGGACTACGAGCAGTACTTC
clone_size: -; v_call: TRBV28; d_call: -; j_call: TRBJ1-2; cdr3_aa: CASSLRSGHLYGYTF; cdr3_nt: TGTGCCAGCAGTTTGCGGTCCGGACACCTCTATGGCTACACCTTC
clone_size: few; v_call: TRBV5-1; d_call: -; j_call: TRBJ1-1; cdr3_aa: CASSLEGLNFYTEAFF; cdr3_nt: TGCGCCAGCAGCCTCGAGGGACTGAATTTCTACACTGAAGCTTTCTTT
clone_size: -; v_call: TRBV2; d_call: -; j_call: TRBJ2-2; cdr3_aa: CASSDLGRSTGELFF; cdr3_nt: TGTGCCAGCAGTGATTTGGGTCGGAGCACCGGGGAGCTGTTTTTT
clone_size: -; v_call: TRBV5-4; d_call: TRBD1; j_call: TRBJ1-4; cdr3_aa: CASSSGQGSDSNEKLFF; cdr3_nt: TGTGCCAGCAGCTCCGGACAGGGGAGCGACTCTAATGAAAAACTGTTTTTT
clone_size: -; v_call: TRBV5-8; d_call: -; j_call: TRBJ1-1; cdr3_aa: CARRQRDTEAFF; cdr3_nt: TGTGCCAGGAGACAGAGAGACACTGAAGCTTTCTTT
clone_size: -; v_call: TRBV4-3; d_call: TRBD1; j_call: TRBJ2-7; cdr3_aa: CASSQDETGSYEQYF; cdr3_nt: TGCGCCAGCAGCCAAGACGAGACAGGGTCTTACGAGCAGTACTTC
clone_size: -; v_call: TRBV14; d_call: -; j_call: TRBJ1-2; cdr3_aa: CASSQGDGMSNYGYTF; cdr3_nt: TGTGCCAGCAGCCAGGGGGACGGAATGTCAAACTATGGCTACACCTTC
clone_size: few; v_call: TRBV28; d_call: TRBD1; j_call: TRBJ1-3; cdr3_aa: CASARTGGSGNTIYF; cdr3_nt: TGTGCCAGCGCCCGGACAGGGGGCTCTGGAAACACCATATATTTT
clone_size: -; v_call: TRBV5-4; d_call: -; j_call: TRBJ2-5; cdr3_aa: CASSFTGQETQYF; cdr3_nt: TGTGCCAGCAGCTTCACCGGGCAAGAGACCCAGTACTTC
clone_size: -; v_call: TRBV2; d_call: -; j_call: TRBJ2-7; cdr3_aa: CASSETLERLEQYF; cdr3_nt: TGTGCCAGCAGTGAAACCCTAGAGCGTCTCGAGCAGTACTTC
clone_size: once; v_call: TRBV28; d_call: TRBD1; j_call: TRBJ1-2; cdr3_aa: CASSRPGQGFYGYTF; cdr3_nt: TGTGCCAGCAGCCGCCCGGGACAGGGGTTTTATGGCTACACCTTC
clone_size: -; v_call: TRBV6-1; d_call: TRBD1; j_call: TRBJ1-1; cdr3_aa: CASSSGQGNTEAFF; cdr3_nt: TGTGCCAGCAGTAGTGGACAGGGGAACACTGAAGCTTTCTTT
clone_size: -; v_call: TRBV10-1; d_call: -; j_call: TRBJ1-3; cdr3_aa: CASGASGNTIYF; cdr3_nt: TGCGCCAGCGGGGCTTCTGGAAACACCATATATTTT
clone_size: -; v_call: TRBV5-1; d_call: TRBD2; j_call: TRBJ2-5; cdr3_aa: CASSLARGLAGGGIQETQYF; cdr3_nt: TGCGCCAGCAGCTTGGCTAGGGGACTAGCGGGAGGAGGTATCCAAGAGACCCAGTACTTC
clone_size: -; v_call: TRBV7-6; d_call: TRBD1; j_call: TRBJ2-7; cdr3_aa: CASSSTGYEQYF; cdr3_nt: TGTGCCAGCAGCTCGACAGGGTACGAGCAGTACTTC
clone_size: -; v_call: TRBV19; d_call: TRBD1; j_call: TRBJ2-7; cdr3_aa: CASSRVRQGAYEQYF; cdr3_nt: TGTGCCAGTAGTAGAGTCCGGCAGGGGGCCTACGAGCAGTACTTC
clone_size: -; v_call: TRBV14; d_call: -; j_call: TRBJ1-4; cdr3_aa: CASSHGRKLFF; cdr3_nt: TGTGCCAGCAGCCATGGAAGGAAACTGTTTTTT
clone_size: -; v_call: TRBV19; d_call: TRBD2; j_call: TRBJ2-5; cdr3_aa: CASKRSAGGPKETQYF; cdr3_nt: TGTGCCAGTAAACGGTCAGCGGGGGGGCCTAAGGAGACCCAGTACTTC
clone_size: -; v_call: TRBV25-1; d_call: -; j_call: TRBJ1-1; cdr3_aa: CATRGGPTEAFF; cdr3_nt: TGTGCCACCCGGGGGGGACCCACTGAAGCTTTCTTT
clone_size: -; v_call: TRBV6-1; d_call: TRBD1; j_call: TRBJ1-2; cdr3_aa: CASSEALGDRVGGYTF; cdr3_nt: TGTGCCAGCAGTGAAGCGCTAGGAGACAGGGTCGGTGGCTACACCTTC
clone_size: -; v_call: TRBV18; d_call: -; j_call: TRBJ1-1; cdr3_aa: CASSGERTEPLKAFF; cdr3_nt: TGTGCCAGCTCAGGCGAAAGGACAGAACCACTTAAAGCTTTCTTT
clone_size: -; v_call: TRBV6-5; d_call: -; j_call: TRBJ2-3; cdr3_aa: CASSYRYPSTDTQYF; cdr3_nt: TGTGCCAGCAGTTACCGGTACCCTAGCACAGATACGCAGTATTTT
clone_size: -; v_call: TRBV6-1; d_call: -; j_call: TRBJ2-7; cdr3_aa: CASSELMSSYEQYF; cdr3_nt: TGTGCCAGCAGTGAATTGATGAGCTCCTACGAGCAGTACTTC
clone_size: -; v_call: TRBV30; d_call: -; j_call: TRBJ2-7; cdr3_aa: CAWSGQEGLEQYF; cdr3_nt: TGTGCCTGGAGTGGCCAGGAGGGGCTGGAGCAGTACTTC
clone_size: once; v_call: TRBV11-2; d_call: -; j_call: TRBJ1-4; cdr3_aa: CASSGHRRTNEKLFF; cdr3_nt: TGTGCCAGCAGCGGCCATAGGAGGACTAATGAAAAACTGTTTTTT
clone_size: -; v_call: TRBV7-6; d_call: -; j_call: TRBJ2-3; cdr3_aa: CASSFTADNTDTQYF; cdr3_nt: TGTGCCAGCAGCTTTACAGCCGACAACACAGATACGCAGTATTTT
clone_size: -; v_call: TRBV4-3; d_call: -; j_call: TRBJ2-7; cdr3_aa: CASSQETFYEQYF; cdr3_nt: TGCGCCAGCAGCCAAGAGACGTTTTACGAGCAGTACTTC
clone_size: -; v_call: TRBV19; d_call: -; j_call: TRBJ1-2; cdr3_aa: CASSILGGALRTF; cdr3_nt: TGTGCCAGTAGTATTCTAGGTGGAGCCCTTCGGACCTTC
clone_size: -; v_call: TRBV9; d_call: -; j_call: TRBJ1-3; cdr3_aa: CASSVAAGNTIYF; cdr3_nt: TGTGCCAGCAGCGTAGCTGCCGGAAACACCATATATTTT
clone_size: -; v_call: TRBV2; d_call: -; j_call: TRBJ2-7; cdr3_aa: CASSGDVYEQYF; cdr3_nt: TGTGCCAGCAGTGGGGACGTATACGAGCAGTACTTC
clone_size: -; v_call: TRBV7-2; d_call: TRBD1; j_call: TRBJ1-6; cdr3_aa: CASSLTGSNSPLHF; cdr3_nt: TGTGCCAGCAGCTTGACAGGGAGTAATTCACCCCTCCACTTT
clone_size: -; v_call: TRBV9; d_call: TRBD1; j_call: TRBJ2-2; cdr3_aa: CASSSTGDTGELFF; cdr3_nt: TGTGCCAGCAGCTCGACAGGGGACACCGGGGAGCTGTTTTTT
clone_size: -; v_call: TRBV6-6; d_call: TRBD2; j_call: TRBJ2-1; cdr3_aa: CASSYGAGLGFNEQFF; cdr3_nt: TGTGCCAGCAGTTACGGGGCGGGACTAGGATTCAATGAGCAGTTCTTC